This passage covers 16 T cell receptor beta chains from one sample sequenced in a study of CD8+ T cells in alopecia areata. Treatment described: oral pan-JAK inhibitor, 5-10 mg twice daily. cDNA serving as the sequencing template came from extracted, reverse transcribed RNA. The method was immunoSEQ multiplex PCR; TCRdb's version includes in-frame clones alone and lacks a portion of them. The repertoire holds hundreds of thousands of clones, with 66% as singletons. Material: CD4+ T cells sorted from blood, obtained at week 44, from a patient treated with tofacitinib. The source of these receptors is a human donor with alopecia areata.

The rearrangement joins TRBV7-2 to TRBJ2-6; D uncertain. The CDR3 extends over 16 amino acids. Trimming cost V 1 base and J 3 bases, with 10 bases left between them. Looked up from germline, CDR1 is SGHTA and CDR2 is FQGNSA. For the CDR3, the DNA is TGTGCCAGCAGCTTAGGGCCGGGTGGTGGGGCCAACGTCCTGACTTTC. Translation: CASSLGPGGGANVLTF.

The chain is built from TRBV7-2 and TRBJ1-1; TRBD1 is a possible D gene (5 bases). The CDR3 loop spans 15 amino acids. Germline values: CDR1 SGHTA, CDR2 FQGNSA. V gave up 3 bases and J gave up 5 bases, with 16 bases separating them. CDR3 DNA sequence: TGTGCCAGCAGCTTGGGAGGAGCAAGGGGAACTGAAGCTTTCTTT. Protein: CASSLGGARGTEAFF.

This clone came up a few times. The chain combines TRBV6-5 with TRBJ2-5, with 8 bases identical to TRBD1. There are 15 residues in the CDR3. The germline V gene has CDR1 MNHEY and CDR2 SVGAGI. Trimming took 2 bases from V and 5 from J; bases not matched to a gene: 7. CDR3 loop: CASSYGQGVGETQYF. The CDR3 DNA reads TGTGCCAGCAGTTACGGACAGGGCGTTGGGGAGACCCAGTACTTC.

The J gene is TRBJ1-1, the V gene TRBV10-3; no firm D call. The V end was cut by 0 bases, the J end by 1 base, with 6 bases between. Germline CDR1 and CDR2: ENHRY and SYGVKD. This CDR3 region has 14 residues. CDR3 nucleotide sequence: TGTGCCATCAGTGAGTCGGGTAGGAACACTGAAGCTTTCTTT. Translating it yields CAISESGRNTEAFF.

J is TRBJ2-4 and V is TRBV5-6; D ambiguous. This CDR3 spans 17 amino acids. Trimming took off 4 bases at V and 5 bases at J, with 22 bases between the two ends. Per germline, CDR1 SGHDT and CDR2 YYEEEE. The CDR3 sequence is CASSALGPLGAQNIQYF. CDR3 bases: TGTGCCAGCAGCGCCCTTGGGCCCCTCGGCGCCCAAAACATTCAGTACTTC. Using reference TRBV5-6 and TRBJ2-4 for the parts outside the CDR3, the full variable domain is DAGVTQSPTHLIKTRGQQVTLRCSPKSGHDTVSWYQQALGQGPQFIFQYYEEEERQRGNFPDRFSGHQFPNYSSELNVNALLLGDSALYLCASSALGPLGAQNIQYFGAGTRLSVL.

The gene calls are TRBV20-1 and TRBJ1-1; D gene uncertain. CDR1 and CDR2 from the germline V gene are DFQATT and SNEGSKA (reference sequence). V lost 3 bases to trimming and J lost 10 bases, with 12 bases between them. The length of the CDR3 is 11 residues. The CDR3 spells CSASLQVGAFF. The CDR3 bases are TGCAGTGCTAGCCTTCAGGTTGGAGCTTTCTTT.

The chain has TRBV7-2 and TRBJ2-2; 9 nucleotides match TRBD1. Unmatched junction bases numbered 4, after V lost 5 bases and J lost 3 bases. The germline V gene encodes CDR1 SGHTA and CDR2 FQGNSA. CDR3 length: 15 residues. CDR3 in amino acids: CASSIGTGYTGELFF. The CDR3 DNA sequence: TGTGCCAGCAGCATTGGGACAGGGTACACCGGGGAGCTGTTTTTT.

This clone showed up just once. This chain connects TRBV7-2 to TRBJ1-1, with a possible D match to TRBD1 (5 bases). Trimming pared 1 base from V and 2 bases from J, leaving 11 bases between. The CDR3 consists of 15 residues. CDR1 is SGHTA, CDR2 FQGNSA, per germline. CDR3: CASSLGVRGNTEAFF. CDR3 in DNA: TGTGCCAGCAGCTTAGGGGTTCGGGGCAACACTGAAGCTTTCTTT.

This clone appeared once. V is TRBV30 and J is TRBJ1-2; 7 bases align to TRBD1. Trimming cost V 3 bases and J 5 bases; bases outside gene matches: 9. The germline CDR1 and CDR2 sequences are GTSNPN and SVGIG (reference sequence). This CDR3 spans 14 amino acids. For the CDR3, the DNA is TGTGCCTGGAGCGATAGGACAGGAATATATGGCTACACCTTC. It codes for CAWSDRTGIYGYTF.

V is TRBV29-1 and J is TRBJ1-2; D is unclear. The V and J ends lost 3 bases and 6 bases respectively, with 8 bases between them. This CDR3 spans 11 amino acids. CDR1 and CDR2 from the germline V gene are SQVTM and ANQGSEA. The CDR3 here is CSVDGDNGYTF. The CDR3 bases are TGCAGCGTTGATGGGGATAATGGCTACACCTTC.

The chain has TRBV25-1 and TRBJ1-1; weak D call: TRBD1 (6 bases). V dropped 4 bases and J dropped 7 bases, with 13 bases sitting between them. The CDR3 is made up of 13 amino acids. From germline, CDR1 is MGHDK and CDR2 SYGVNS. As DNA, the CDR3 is TGTGCCAGCAGTGGGGGGCGGGCATTTGAAGCTTTCTTT. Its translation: CASSGGRAFEAFF.

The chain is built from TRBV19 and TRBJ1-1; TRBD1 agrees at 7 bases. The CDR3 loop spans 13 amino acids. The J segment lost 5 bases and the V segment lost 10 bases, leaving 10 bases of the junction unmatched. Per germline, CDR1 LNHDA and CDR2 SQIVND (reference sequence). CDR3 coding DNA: TGTGCCAACCCACAGGGGAAGACGACTGAAGCTTTCTTT. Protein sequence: CANPQGKTTEAFF. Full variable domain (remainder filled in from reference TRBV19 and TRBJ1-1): DGGITQSPKYLFRKEGQNVTLSCEQNLNHDAMYWYRQDPGQGLRLIYYSQIVNDFQKGDIAEGYSVSREKKESFPLTVTSAQKNPTAFYLCANPQGKTTEAFFGQGTRLTVV.

The CDR3 DNA sequence: TGTGCCTGGAGTGTCAAGGGATTCGGCGATTCACCCCTCCACTTT. Protein sequence: CAWSVKGFGDSPLHF. The J gene is TRBJ1-6, the V gene TRBV30; D ambiguous. V lost 0 bases and J 8 bases, leaving 14 bases between the germline ends. The germline V gene has CDR1 GTSNPN and CDR2 SVGIG (reference sequence). CDR3 size: 15 residues.

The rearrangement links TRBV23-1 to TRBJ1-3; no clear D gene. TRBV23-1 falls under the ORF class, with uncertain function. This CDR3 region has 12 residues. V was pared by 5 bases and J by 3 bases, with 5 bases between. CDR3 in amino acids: CASSFGGNTIYF. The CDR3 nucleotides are TGCGCCAGCAGTTTTGGTGGAAACACCATATATTTT.

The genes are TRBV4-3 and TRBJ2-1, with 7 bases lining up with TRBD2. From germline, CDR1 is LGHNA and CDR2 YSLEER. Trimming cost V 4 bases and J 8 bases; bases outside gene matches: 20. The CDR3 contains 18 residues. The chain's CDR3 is CASSLGTSGDLTQDEQFF. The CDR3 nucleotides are TGCGCCAGCAGCCTTGGGACGAGCGGGGACCTAACCCAGGATGAGCAGTTCTTC.

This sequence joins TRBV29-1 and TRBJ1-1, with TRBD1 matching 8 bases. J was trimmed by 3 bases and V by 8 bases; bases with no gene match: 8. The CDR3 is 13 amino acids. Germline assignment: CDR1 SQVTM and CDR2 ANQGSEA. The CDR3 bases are TGCAGCTCTACTCAGGGGGCAGACACTGAAGCTTTCTTT. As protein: CSSTQGADTEAFF.